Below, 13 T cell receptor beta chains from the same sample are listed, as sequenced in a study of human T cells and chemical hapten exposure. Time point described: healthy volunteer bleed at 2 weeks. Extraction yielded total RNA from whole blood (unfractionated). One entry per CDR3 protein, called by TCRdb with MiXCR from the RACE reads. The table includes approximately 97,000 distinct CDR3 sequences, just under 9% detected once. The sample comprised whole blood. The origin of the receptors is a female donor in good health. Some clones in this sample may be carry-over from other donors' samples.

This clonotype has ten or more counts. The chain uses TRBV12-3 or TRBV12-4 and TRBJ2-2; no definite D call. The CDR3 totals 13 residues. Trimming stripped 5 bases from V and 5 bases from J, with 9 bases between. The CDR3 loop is CASSTEKTGELFF. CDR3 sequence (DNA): TGTGCCAGCAGTACGGAGAAGACCGGGGAGCTGTTTTTT.

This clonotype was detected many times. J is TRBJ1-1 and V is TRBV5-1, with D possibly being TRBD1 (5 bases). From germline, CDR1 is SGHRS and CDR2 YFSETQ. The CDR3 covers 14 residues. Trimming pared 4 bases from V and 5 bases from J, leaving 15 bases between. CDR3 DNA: TGCGCCAGCAGCCCGGGACCCAGTGGGACTGAAGCTTTCTTT. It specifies CASSPGPSGTEAFF.

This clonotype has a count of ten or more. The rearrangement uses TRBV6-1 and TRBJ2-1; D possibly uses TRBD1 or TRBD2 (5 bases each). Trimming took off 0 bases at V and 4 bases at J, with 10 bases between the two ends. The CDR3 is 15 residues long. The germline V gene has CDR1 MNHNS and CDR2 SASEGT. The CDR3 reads CASSEAGGTYNEQFF. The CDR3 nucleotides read TGTGCCAGCAGTGAAGCTGGGGGAACGTACAATGAGCAGTTCTTC.

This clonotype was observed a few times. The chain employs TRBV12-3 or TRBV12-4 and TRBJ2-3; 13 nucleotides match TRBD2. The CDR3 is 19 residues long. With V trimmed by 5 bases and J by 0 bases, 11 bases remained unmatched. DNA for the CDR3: TGTGCCAGCAGTCTCGGTCCCGGGACTAGCGGGACTAGCACAGATACGCAGTATTTT. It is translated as CASSLGPGTSGTSTDTQYF.

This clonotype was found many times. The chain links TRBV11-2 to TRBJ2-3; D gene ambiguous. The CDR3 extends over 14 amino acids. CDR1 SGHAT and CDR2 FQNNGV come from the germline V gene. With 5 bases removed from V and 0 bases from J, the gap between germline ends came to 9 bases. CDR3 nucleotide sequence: TGTGCCAGCAGCCCTACTACTAGCACAGATACGCAGTATTTT. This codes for CASSPTTSTDTQYF.

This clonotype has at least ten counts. CDR3 nucleotide sequence: TGTGCCAGCAGTCCAGCGGGAGGGCAGGAGACCCAGTACTTC. It encodes CASSPAGGQETQYF. The chain employs TRBV28 and TRBJ2-5; 10 nucleotides agree with TRBD2. Trimming cost V 5 bases and J 5 bases; bases outside gene matches: 5. CDR3 length: 14 residues. The germline gives CDR1 MDHEN, CDR2 SYDVKM.

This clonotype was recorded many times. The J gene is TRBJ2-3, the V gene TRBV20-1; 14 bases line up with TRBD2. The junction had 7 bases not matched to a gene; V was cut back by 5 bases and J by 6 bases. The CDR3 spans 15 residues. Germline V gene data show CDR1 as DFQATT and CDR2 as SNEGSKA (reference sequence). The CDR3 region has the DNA TGCAGTGCTTCTGGGACTAGCGGGAGTAGTGATACGCAGTATTTT. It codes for CSASGTSGSSDTQYF.

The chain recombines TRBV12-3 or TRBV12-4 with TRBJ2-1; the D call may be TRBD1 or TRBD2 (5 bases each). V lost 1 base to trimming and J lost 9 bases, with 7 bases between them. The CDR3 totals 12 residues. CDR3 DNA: TGTGCCAGCAGTTTAGGGGGGATTGAGCAGTTCTTC. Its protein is CASSLGGIEQFF.

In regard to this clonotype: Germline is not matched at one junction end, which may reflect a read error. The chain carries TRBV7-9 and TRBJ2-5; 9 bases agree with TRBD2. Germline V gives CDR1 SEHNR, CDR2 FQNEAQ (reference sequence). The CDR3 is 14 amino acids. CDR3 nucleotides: TGTGCCAGCAGCGTAGCGGGAGTTATCGAGACCCAGTACTTC. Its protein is CASSVAGVIETQYF.

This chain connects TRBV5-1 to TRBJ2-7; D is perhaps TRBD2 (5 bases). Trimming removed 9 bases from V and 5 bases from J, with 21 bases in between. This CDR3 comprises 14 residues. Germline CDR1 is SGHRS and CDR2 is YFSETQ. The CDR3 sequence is CATTEGTYADEQYF. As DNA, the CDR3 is TGCGCCACCACCGAGGGAACTTACGCTGACGAGCAGTACTTC.

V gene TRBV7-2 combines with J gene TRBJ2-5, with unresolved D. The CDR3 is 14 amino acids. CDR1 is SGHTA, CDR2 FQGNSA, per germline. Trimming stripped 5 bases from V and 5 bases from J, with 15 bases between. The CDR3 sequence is CASSPSPSSETQYF. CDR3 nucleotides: TGTGCCAGCAGCCCATCCCCCTCTTCTGAGACCCAGTACTTC.

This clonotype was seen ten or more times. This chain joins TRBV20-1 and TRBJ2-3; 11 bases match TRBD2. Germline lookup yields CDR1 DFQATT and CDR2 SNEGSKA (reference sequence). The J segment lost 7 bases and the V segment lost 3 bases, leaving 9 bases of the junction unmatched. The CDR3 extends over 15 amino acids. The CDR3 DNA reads TGCAGTGCTAGCAAGACTAGCGGGATTAGGTATACGCAGTATTTT. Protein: CSASKTSGIRYTQYF.

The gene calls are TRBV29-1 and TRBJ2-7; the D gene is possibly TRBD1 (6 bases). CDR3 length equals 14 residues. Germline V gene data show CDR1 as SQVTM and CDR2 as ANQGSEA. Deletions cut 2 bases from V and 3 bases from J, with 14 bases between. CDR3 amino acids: CSVELQGPDYEQYF. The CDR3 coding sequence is TGCAGCGTTGAACTCCAGGGGCCGGACTACGAGCAGTACTTC.